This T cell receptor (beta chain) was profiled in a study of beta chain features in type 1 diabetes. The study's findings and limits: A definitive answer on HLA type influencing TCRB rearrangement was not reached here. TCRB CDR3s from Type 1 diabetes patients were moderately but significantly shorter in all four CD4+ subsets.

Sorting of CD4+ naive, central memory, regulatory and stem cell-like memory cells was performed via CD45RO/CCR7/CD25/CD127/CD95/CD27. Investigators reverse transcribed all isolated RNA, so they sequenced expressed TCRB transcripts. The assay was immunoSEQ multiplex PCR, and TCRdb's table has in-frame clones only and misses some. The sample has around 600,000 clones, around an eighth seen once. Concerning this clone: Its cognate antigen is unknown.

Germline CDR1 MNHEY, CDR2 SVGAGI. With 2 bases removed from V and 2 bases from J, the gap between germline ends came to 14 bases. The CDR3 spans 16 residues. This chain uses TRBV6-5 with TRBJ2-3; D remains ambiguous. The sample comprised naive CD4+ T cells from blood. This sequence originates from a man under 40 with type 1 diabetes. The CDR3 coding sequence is TGTGCCAGCAGTTACCAACCCAATACGTTCACAGATACGCAGTATTTT. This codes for CASSYQPNTFTDTQYF.